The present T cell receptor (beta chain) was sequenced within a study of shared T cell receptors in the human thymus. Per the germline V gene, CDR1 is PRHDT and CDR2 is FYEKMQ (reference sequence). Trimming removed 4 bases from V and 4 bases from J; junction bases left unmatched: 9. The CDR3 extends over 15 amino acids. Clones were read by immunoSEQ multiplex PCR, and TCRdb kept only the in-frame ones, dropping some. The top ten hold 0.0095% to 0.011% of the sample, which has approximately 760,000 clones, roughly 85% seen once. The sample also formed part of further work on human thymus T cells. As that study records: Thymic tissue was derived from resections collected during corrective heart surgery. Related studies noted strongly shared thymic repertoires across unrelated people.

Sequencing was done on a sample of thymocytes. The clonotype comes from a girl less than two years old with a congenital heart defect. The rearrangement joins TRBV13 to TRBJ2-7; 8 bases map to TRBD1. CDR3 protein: CASSSYQGARYEQYF. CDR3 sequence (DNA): TGTGCCAGCAGCTCGTATCAGGGGGCGCGGTACGAGCAGTACTTC.